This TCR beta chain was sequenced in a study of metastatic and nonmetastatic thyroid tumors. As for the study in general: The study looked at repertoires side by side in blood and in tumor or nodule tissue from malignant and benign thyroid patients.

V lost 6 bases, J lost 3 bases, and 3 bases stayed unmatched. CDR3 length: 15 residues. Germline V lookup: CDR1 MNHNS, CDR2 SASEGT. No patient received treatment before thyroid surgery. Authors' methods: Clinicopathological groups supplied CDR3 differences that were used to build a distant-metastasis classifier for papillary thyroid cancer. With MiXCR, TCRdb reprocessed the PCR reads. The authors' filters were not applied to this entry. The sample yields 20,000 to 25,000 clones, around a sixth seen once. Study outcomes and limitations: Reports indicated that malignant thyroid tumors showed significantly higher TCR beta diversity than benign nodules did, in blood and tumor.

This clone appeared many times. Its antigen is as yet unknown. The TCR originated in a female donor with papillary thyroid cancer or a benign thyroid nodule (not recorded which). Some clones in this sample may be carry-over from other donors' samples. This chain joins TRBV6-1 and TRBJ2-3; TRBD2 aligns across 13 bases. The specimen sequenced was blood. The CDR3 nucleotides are TGTGCCAGCAGCAGGACTAGCGGGGGAACAGATACGCAGTATTTT. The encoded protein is CASSRTSGGTDTQYF.